The subject of this entry is one TCR beta chain. There is no known antigen for this receptor. Qualities for individual bases were not recorded, and no much larger clone is one base off. The data are from a study of cytomegalovirus exposure and HLA in healthy donors (dated by TCRdb to 2015 to 2018). The study in broad terms: According to an earlier analysis of several hundred of the donors, about 179 million T cells yielded roughly 110 million unique TCR beta sequences and roughly 280 Gb of sequence data. In a later analysis, previously published TCR beta repertoires from 670 or so donors were re-analyzed and high-resolution HLA genotyping was added so that TCR occurrence patterns could be studied. The study combined high-throughput TCR immunosequencing, statistical association of individual TCRs with disease status, and machine learning to predict cytomegalovirus infection status. Donor age, sex, ethnicity and CMV serostatus were compiled together with the repertoire data. Class I and class II HLA loci were covered by the typing at four-digit resolution. A separate validation cohort of over a hundred different subjects was used in addition to the 666-subject first cohort. Rather than drawing on any new phenotypic data, the later analysis identified candidate immune exposures from TCR beta sequences and the way those sequences occurred across donors. Four or five DR-DQ haplotypes were treated as single units for association and clustering because of strong linkage in the cohort. Roughly 300 gigabases of sequencing data and tens of millions of unique TCR sequences were included in an early release covering under 650 HLA-typed donors. Among the roughly 390 genotyped donors, around 81% belonged to the genetic ancestry cluster associated with self-reported Caucasian donors. Typing coverage varied by locus: roughly 620-640 donors for A, B, C, DRB1 and DQB1; 500 to 550 for DQA1; around 610 for DPA1; approximately 450 for DPB1. A later genetic analysis used genome-wide SNP genotypes for about 55% of the 666 donors, treating that subset as a discovery cohort. The study profiled the T cell repertoires of 500 to 800 subjects by immunosequencing and related them to cytomegalovirus serostatus. Every repertoire in the discovery cohort had been generated on one and the same sequencing platform. Across some 400 genotyped donors of the cohort, an average of approximately 240,000 unique TCR beta nucleotide sequences per donor were sequenced, and around 19% of those sequences were non-productive. In an earlier analysis of several hundred of the donors, high-throughput TCR beta sequencing was used to judge whether each TCR beta V gene segment behaved as functional or pseudogenic. The study aimed to test whether cataloging public T cell receptors could reveal signatures of past pathogen exposure.

Libraries were constructed by the immunoSEQ multiplex PCR assay. The multiplex PCR relied on a mix of 60 forward primers for TCR Vbeta segments and 13 reverse primers for TCR Jbeta segments. The CDR3 region of rearranged TCR beta genes was amplified from genomic DNA by a multiplex PCR assay. On the Illumina HiSeq System, the amplified TCR beta libraries were sequenced as 87-base-pair reads. The published analysis was carried out like this. A later analysis counted about 80 million unique TCR beta chains across the 550 to 700 repertoires, and 10 million to 12 million of these chains were shared by at least two donors. Raw reads were error-corrected and collapsed into unique sequences with a nearest-neighbor algorithm that merged closely related sequences to remove PCR and sequencing errors. Alignment of CDR3 sequences to IMGT reference sequences was used to assign V, D and J gene segments. Each retained sequence needed at least a six-nucleotide match to both a V gene segment and a J gene segment. A rearrangement was called productive if the CDR3 had no stop codons and remained in frame with V and J, and every other rearrangement was called non-productive. Following IMGT convention, CDR3 was defined as the stretch from the second conserved V-encoded cysteine to the conserved J-encoded phenylalanine. Sequences without an unambiguous match to a single V gene segment were excluded from the earlier analysis of 450 to 750 of the donors. In an earlier analysis of a few hundred of the donors, V segments were called functional above 56.7% productive rearrangements and were called segregating when the between-donor standard deviation exceeded 5%. A statistical classification framework was built to diagnose cytomegalovirus status from the catalog of TCR beta chain sequences. In a later analysis, V and J genes were assigned by comparing TCR nucleotide sequences against IMGT/GENE-DB human TR gene sequences. The TCRdist pipeline was used in a later analysis to assign CDR3 sequences and most-parsimonious VDJ recombination scenarios. In a later analysis, each TCR beta chain was defined by its CDR3 amino acid sequence together with its V-gene family, and reads lacking a unique V-gene family were excluded. To address suspected cross-contamination and a sequencing artifact, a later analysis removed several hundred highly shared, low-generation-probability nucleotide sequences. A later analysis calculated a clonal expansion index for each public chain from normalized within-repertoire ranks of inferred template counts. Generation probabilities in a later analysis came from a VDJ recombination model fitted to out-of-frame rearrangements, and those results were checked against IGoR. In a later analysis, hypergeometric tests were used to score TCR-TCR, TCR-HLA and TCR-CMV co-occurrence, with a repertoire-size bias correction applied to TCR pairs. A later analysis estimated false discovery rates by permuting HLA or CMV assignments 20 times. In a later analysis, co-occurring TCRs were grouped with DBSCAN, and TCRdist sequence similarity was added when clustering was performed within HLA-allele-positive subsets. Repertoires with fewer than 30,000 or more than 120,000 public chains were left out of co-occurrence clustering, as were about 5 repertoires with anomalous nucleotide sharing. Imported from immuneACCESS, the table was reduced by TCRdb to in-frame sequences with V and J called. These copies leave out some clones; in studies compared against another copy, an unresolved V gene accounts for under half, and the cause of the remainder is not known. That table gives V, J and clone size, and the DNA gave D and trimming. Present in this sample are some 180,000 clones, under 9.5% of which were seen just once. The ten largest clones capture approximately 1.4% of the sample.

CDR1 and CDR2, per the germline V gene (reference sequence), are SGHNT and YYREEE. The CDR3 numbers 14 residues from cysteine through phenylalanine. Only the CDR3 part of the read is kept: 42 bases, read in frame from the first base. The V end loses 0 bases and the J end loses 10 bases, and a stretch of 14 bases separates them. Study-level results and caveats: At a false discovery rate of 0.05, a later analysis linked 15,000 to 20,000 TCR beta sequences to specific HLA alleles. In a later genetic analysis, fewer N-insertions in productive TCRs were reported among donors in an Asian-associated ancestry cluster than the roughly 670-donor mean. An association between a missense DCLRE1C variant and V-gene and J-gene trimming of TCR beta chains was found in a later genetic analysis and replicated in an independent cohort. In an earlier analysis of approximately 590 of the donors, most TCR beta V segments appeared in productive rearrangements about 87% or about 30% of the time, broadly matching IMGT annotations. A further reported finding was that TCR beta sequences accurately predicted the HLA-A and HLA-B alleles for most subjects in the first cohort. A later analysis found that HLA-associated TCR beta chains were more clonally expanded and had lower generation probabilities than equally common non-associated chains. When HLA alleles, especially DR and DQ, strongly co-occurred, attributing TCR associations to individual alleles was difficult. This cohort had only TCR beta chains sequenced, and the lack of alpha or paired-chain data limited which features could be detected. A total of 150 to 200 TCR beta chains were listed by the study as associated with cytomegalovirus. Presence/absence analyses assumed roughly uniform sequencing depth across donors, an assumption that may not hold. Because counts were too low, roughly 16 rarely observed V segments, including chromosome 9 orphons, were left out of the earlier analysis of a few hundred of the donors. According to a later analysis, most CMV-associated TCR beta chains appeared to be HLA-restricted, and the HLA associations seemed to be driven largely by CMV exposure. A group of highly shared sequence variants was considered likely to be a technical artifact of the sequencing pipeline. A few of the identified cytomegalovirus-associated TCR beta chains were confirmed in vitro to be specific for cytomegalovirus antigens. A later analysis reported that several top co-occurrence clusters appeared linked to parvovirus B19, influenza, CMV and Epstein-Barr virus. Some IMGT-functional V segments, including TRBV6-2 and TRBV6-3, could not be distinguished by the 87-base-pair reads and were therefore excluded. Correlated functional status among segregating V segments might reflect linkage disequilibrium, but an unknown experimental factor could not be ruled out. For the cohort, immune exposure information was limited to CMV serostatus. The authors suggested that the approach could potentially be extended to other disease states and immunological phenotypes. In both the original and validation cohorts, the classifier was reported to diagnose cytomegalovirus status with high specificity and sensitivity. In a later analysis, TCR association rates were found to vary across HLA loci, with the most associated TCRs seen for DRB1 alleles and the fewest for HLA-C alleles. Across donors, most TCR sequences were observed very rarely, whereas some public TCRs were present in many individuals. HLA typing was unavailable for some donors at each locus, so association tests used only the typed subset.

The cohort comprised some 680 healthy bone marrow donors. At the time of sampling, all cohort members were nominally healthy, though unrecorded immune exposures were likely present. The donor tested CMV seropositive and was one of the 289 seropositive cohort members. A peripheral blood sample was provided by each donor, and peripheral blood mononuclear cells were used for TCR beta sequencing. The Qiagen DNeasy Blood Extraction Kit was used to extract genomic DNA from the blood cell samples. Material for sequencing was PBMCs. The receptor chain draws on TRBV5-4 and TRBJ2-1, with the identity of the D gene unclear. This clonotype originated in a woman aged 25-40 years in good health and CMV-seropositive. The DNA sequence is given as TGTGCCAGCAGCTTGGCCCCTAAAGCCCTAGAGCAGTTCTTC. Protein translation: CASSLAPKALEQFF.